The 7 T cell receptor beta chains in this list originate from one sample, sequenced in a study of cytomegalovirus exposure and HLA in healthy donors. PCR involved 60 Vbeta and 13 Jbeta primers. Data came from immunoSEQ multiplex PCR; TCRdb stores just in-frame clones and leaves some out. The sample lists about 95,000 clones; around 82% were seen once. Sequenced: PBMCs. The receptor source for this set is a man aged 25 to 45 in good health and CMV-seropositive.

This chain joins TRBV7-2 and TRBJ1-1; 9 nucleotides line up with TRBD1. The V gene end was trimmed by 2 bases and the J gene end by 10 bases; junction bases not matched to a gene: 8. The CDR3 is 14 residues long. Per germline, CDR1 SGHTA and CDR2 FQGNSA. The CDR3 region has the DNA TGTGCCAGCAGCTTAATGTCTGGGACAGGGAGAGCTTTCTTT. It codes for CASSLMSGTGRAFF.

The chain couples TRBV9 to TRBJ2-2; D gene ambiguous. This CDR3 is 16 amino acids long. Trimming stripped 0 bases from V and 0 bases from J, with 9 bases between. Germline V gene sequence: CDR1 SGDLS, CDR2 YYNGEE. CDR3 sequence: CASSVGGMANTGELFF. The DNA for the CDR3 is TGTGCCAGCAGCGTAGGCGGAATGGCGAACACCGGGGAGCTGTTTTTT.

The rearrangement joins TRBV10-3 to TRBJ1-4, with 9 nucleotides matching TRBD1. Germline assignment: CDR1 ENHRY and CDR2 SYGVKD. The V segment lost 4 bases and the J segment 5 bases; nucleotides outside the gene matches: 14. CDR3 length: 18 amino acids. The CDR3 nucleotides read TGTGCCATCAGTGCGGGCCTAGGGGGACAGGGCGGGAATGAAAAACTGTTTTTT. It is translated as CAISAGLGGQGGNEKLFF.

This chain uses TRBV5-1 with TRBJ2-1; the D gene is possibly TRBD2 (5 bases). CDR3 size: 15 residues. CDR1 and CDR2 from the germline V gene are SGHRS and YFSETQ. Deletions cut 1 base from V and 4 bases from J, with 12 bases between. In DNA, the CDR3 is TGCGCCAGCAGCTTGCCGCCGGGATTTTACAATGAGCAGTTCTTC. Translation gives CASSLPPGFYNEQFF.

The V call is TRBV6-6, the J call TRBJ1-5, with a tentative D call TRBD1 (5 bases). Germline assignment: CDR1 MNHNY and CDR2 SVGAGI (reference sequence). Trimming removed 2 bases at V and 7 bases at J, with 6 bases between. The CDR3 is 12 residues long. In nucleotides, the CDR3 is TGTGCCAGCAGTTACGGGGGGCAGCCCCAGCATTTT. It is translated as CASSYGGQPQHF.

This chain joins TRBV6-5 and TRBJ2-1; D is undetermined. The CDR3 covers 12 residues. V lost 5 bases and J 7 bases, leaving 9 bases between the germline ends. The germline CDR1 and CDR2 sequences are MNHEY and SVGAGI. The CDR3: CASSNSQNEQFF. The CDR3 DNA follows: TGTGCCAGCAGTAACAGCCAGAATGAGCAGTTCTTC.

This chain links TRBV4-2 with TRBJ2-3; 8 nucleotides align to TRBD2. V trimming: 0 bases; J trimming: 0 bases; junction bases outside the gene matches: 14. This CDR3 has 20 residues. Germline V gives CDR1 LGHNA, CDR2 YNFKEQ. CDR3 protein: CASSQDFFGGGIWSTDTQYF. The CDR3 DNA reads TGTGCCAGCAGCCAAGACTTTTTTGGCGGGGGGATTTGGAGCACAGATACGCAGTATTTT.